This T cell receptor (beta chain) was found in a study of cytomegalovirus exposure and HLA in healthy donors. About this clone: Antigen unknown.

Primers for the PCR totalled 60 Vbeta and 13 Jbeta. Clones were sequenced by immunoSEQ multiplex PCR, and TCRdb holds only the in-frame ones, with some missing. The sample includes about 190,000 clones, about 81% seen only once; the top ten take approximately 5%. The CDR3 contains 13 residues. Looked up from germline, CDR1 is SQVTM and CDR2 is ANQGSEA. The germline V and J ends were trimmed by 3 bases and 1 base, with 9 bases remaining between them. General study results and limits: In a later analysis, several top co-occurrence clusters appeared linked to parvovirus B19, influenza, CMV and Epstein-Barr virus. Being indistinguishable, some V segments were excluded, TRBV6-2 and TRBV6-3 among them. According to an earlier analysis, most TCR beta V segments yielded productive rearrangements about 87% or about 30% of the time.

The sequence was obtained from a man aged 30-40 years in good health and CMV-seropositive. The sequencing sample was made of PBMCs. This chain joins TRBV29-1 and TRBJ1-1; the D is unclear. The CDR3 is CSVDEHQNTEAFF. The CDR3 DNA reads as TGCAGCGTTGACGAACACCAGAACACTGAAGCTTTCTTT.